Listed below are T cell receptor beta chains from one sample, sequenced in a study of cytomegalovirus exposure and HLA in healthy donors. Assay used: immunoSEQ multiplex PCR; TCRdb lists only in-frame clones, some missing. The table lists some 180,000 clones, 70% to 80% of them singletons. Sequencing used PBMCs. The receptors were gathered from a woman in her 30s in good health and CMV-seropositive. Each CDR3 is given with its conserved first and last residue. A D gene is named only where the DNA matches it firmly. Not all rows give a size; the values are once, few, many and, for expanded clones, a class.

J gene,D gene,V gene,clone size,CDR3 protein,CDR3 DNA
TRBJ1-3,NA,TRBV19,NA,CASITGNTIYF,TGTGCCAGTATAACAGGAAACACCATATATTTT
TRBJ1-5,TRBD1,TRBV6-5,NA,CASSYDRGGNQPQHF,TGTGCCAGCAGTTACGACAGGGGGGGCAATCAGCCCCAGCATTTT
TRBJ2-7,NA,TRBV9,NA,CASSSRVSGYEQYF,TGTGCCAGCAGCTCCCGGGTCTCGGGATACGAGCAGTACTTC
TRBJ2-7,NA,TRBV30,NA,CAWSVDISYEQYF,TGTGCCTGGAGTGTTGACATCTCCTACGAGCAGTACTTC
TRBJ2-7,TRBD2,TRBV10-3,NA,CAISDLAGGLSYEQYF,TGTGCCATCAGTGACCTAGCGGGAGGCCTCTCCTACGAGCAGTACTTC
TRBJ1-1,TRBD1,TRBV5-4,NA,CASTQGQGAGVGTEAFF,TGTGCCAGCACCCAGGGACAGGGGGCCGGAGTGGGCACTGAAGCTTTCTTT
TRBJ2-7,NA,TRBV9,NA,CASSAPPGTQQYF,TGTGCCAGCAGCGCACCTCCCGGTACGCAGCAGTACTTC
TRBJ2-1,TRBD2,TRBV28,NA,CASSALAGGRDEQFF,TGTGCCAGCAGTGCACTAGCGGGAGGTCGGGATGAGCAGTTCTTC
TRBJ2-1,NA,TRBV6-1,NA,CASSRITGTEQFF,TGTGCCAGCAGTCGAATTACAGGGACTGAGCAGTTCTTC
TRBJ1-4,TRBD1,TRBV30,NA,CAWSEDRFTEKLFF,TGTGCCTGGAGTGAGGACAGGTTTACTGAAAAACTGTTTTTT
TRBJ1-2,TRBD1,TRBV19,NA,CASRPRDRGGNYGYTF,TGTGCCAGTAGGCCGCGGGACAGGGGCGGCAACTATGGCTACACCTTC
TRBJ2-5,TRBD2,TRBV7-3,once,CASSLRLATQETQYF,TGTGCCAGCAGCTTAAGACTAGCGACCCAAGAGACCCAGTACTTC
TRBJ2-7,TRBD1,TRBV6-5,NA,CASTLGGTGRGEQYF,TGTGCCAGCACCTTAGGGGGGACAGGGAGAGGAGAGCAGTACTTC
TRBJ1-5,NA,TRBV7-8,NA,CASSLEGRPLGPQHF,TGTGCCAGCAGCTTGGAGGGCCGTCCGTTGGGGCCCCAGCATTTT
TRBJ2-2,NA,TRBV19,few,CASSGPTGELFF,TGTGCCAGTAGTGGCCCCACCGGGGAGCTGTTTTTT
TRBJ1-3,NA,TRBV7-2,NA,CASSFGLSGNTIYF,TGTGCCAGCAGCTTTGGACTCTCTGGAAACACCATATATTTT
TRBJ1-2,TRBD1,TRBV4-3,NA,CASSPLAGQGSGYTF,TGCGCCAGCAGCCCACTCGCGGGACAGGGCAGTGGCTACACCTTC
TRBJ1-2,TRBD1,TRBV19,NA,CASSSGTGNYGYTF,TGTGCCAGTAGTTCCGGGACAGGGAACTATGGCTACACCTTC
TRBJ2-3,NA,TRBV7-3,NA,CASSPHSGRSTDTQYF,TGTGCCAGCAGTCCCCATAGCGGCAGAAGCACAGATACGCAGTATTTT
TRBJ2-7,TRBD2,TRBV5-6,few,CASSLDLGRDEQYF,TGTGCCAGCAGCTTGGATCTCGGGAGGGACGAGCAGTACTTC
TRBJ2-7,TRBD2,TRBV2,NA,CASGGLAVFSYEQYF,TGTGCCAGCGGGGGACTAGCGGTCTTCTCCTACGAGCAGTACTTC
TRBJ1-4,NA,TRBV4-3,NA,CASSQDVGVSSVRGEKLFF,TGCGCCAGCAGCCAAGATGTCGGGGTGAGCAGTGTGCGGGGTGAAAAACTGTTTTTT
TRBJ1-6,NA,TRBV19,NA,CASSTISSPYNSPLHF,TGTGCCAGTAGTACCATCTCCAGTCCCTATAATTCACCCCTCCACTTT
TRBJ1-3,NA,TRBV5-5,NA,CASSLSAGTGNTIYF,TGTGCCAGCAGCTTGAGCGCAGGGACTGGAAACACCATATATTTT